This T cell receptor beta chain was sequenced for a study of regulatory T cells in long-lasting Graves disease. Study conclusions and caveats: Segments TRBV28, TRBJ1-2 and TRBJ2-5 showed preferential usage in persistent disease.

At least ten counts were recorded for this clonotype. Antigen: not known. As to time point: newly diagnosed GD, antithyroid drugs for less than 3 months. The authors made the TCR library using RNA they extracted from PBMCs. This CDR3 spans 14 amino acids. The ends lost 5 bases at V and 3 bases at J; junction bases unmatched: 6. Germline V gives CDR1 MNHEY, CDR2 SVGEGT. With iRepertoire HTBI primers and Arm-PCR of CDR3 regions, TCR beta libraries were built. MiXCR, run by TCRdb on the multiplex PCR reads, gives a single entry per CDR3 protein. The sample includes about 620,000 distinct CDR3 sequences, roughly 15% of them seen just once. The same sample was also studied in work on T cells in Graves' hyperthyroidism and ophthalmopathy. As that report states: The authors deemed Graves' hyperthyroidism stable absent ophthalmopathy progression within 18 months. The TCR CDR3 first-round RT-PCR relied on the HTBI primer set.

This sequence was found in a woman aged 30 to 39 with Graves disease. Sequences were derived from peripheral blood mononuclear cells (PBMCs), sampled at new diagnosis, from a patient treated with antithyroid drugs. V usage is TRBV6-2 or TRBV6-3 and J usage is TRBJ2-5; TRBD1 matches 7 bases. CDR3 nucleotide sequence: TGTGCCAGCAGTGAAAGGGACAGCAAAGAGACCCAGTACTTC. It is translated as CASSERDSKETQYF.